The 25 T cell receptor beta chains below were found in one sample sequenced in a study of post-analysis software for immune sequencing data. For these TCRs, the target antigens are not known. Whole-study findings and limits: Patients carried 5 or 6 TRBV segments more frequently than controls did, and TRBV5-6, TRBV5-1 and TRBV20-1 were among them.

Presence of unique molecular identifiers characterized the TCR beta cDNA libraries. TCRdb recomputed calls from the PCR reads with MiXCR, one row per CDR3 protein. The sample shows about 200,000 distinct CDR3 sequences, over 25% of them seen only once. The sequenced sample consisted of blood. The receptors were sampled from a girl aged 2 to 17 with multiple sclerosis.

The rearrangement joins TRBV4-3 to TRBJ2-6, with 7 bases aligning to TRBD1. The germline V gene encodes CDR1 LGHNA and CDR2 YSLEER. This CDR3 spans 17 amino acids. Trimming removed 4 bases from V and 4 bases from J; junction bases left unmatched: 10. This CDR3 reads CASSPDRLLSGANVLTF. CDR3 in DNA: TGCGCCAGCAGCCCGGACAGGCTCCTGTCCGGGGCCAACGTCCTGACTTTC.

This clonotype has a handful of counts. The chain employs TRBV29-1 and TRBJ1-2, with D maybe TRBD1 (5 bases). Looked up from germline, CDR1 is SQVTM and CDR2 is ANQGSEA. This CDR3 has 11 residues. The V gene lost 8 bases and the J gene lost 3 bases, with 10 bases spanning the gap. This CDR3 reads CSLQGDYGYTF. The CDR3 bases are TGCAGCCTTCAAGGGGACTATGGCTACACCTTC.

Many counts were recorded for this clonotype. This sequence joins TRBV6-5 and TRBJ1-2; no clear D. The V gene's germline CDR1 is MNHEY and CDR2 SVGAGI. The CDR3 contains 15 residues. V lost 2 bases and J 1 base, leaving 11 bases between the germline ends. CDR3: CASSYAATVNYGYTF. DNA of the CDR3: TGTGCCAGCAGTTACGCCGCTACGGTTAACTATGGCTACACCTTC.

The CDR3 coding sequence is TGTGCCAGCAGCTTAGTTACAGGGACGGATGGCTACACCTTC. Translating gives CASSLVTGTDGYTF. The rearrangement joins TRBV5-6 to TRBJ1-2; TRBD1 is a possible D gene (6 bases). The CDR3 length is 14 residues. V lost 2 bases and J lost 6, with 14 bases in between. Germline values: CDR1 SGHDT, CDR2 YYEEEE.

The rearrangement joins TRBV7-9 to TRBJ1-1; D not resolved. V was cut by 1 base and J by 1 base, with 4 bases left in between. The CDR3 runs 13 residues. Germline V gene sequence: CDR1 SEHNR, CDR2 FQNEAQ (reference sequence). CDR3 amino acids: CASSLDPNTEAFF. The CDR3 nucleotides are TGTGCCAGCAGCTTAGATCCGAACACTGAAGCTTTCTTT.

The chain carries TRBV28 and TRBJ2-7; weak D call: TRBD1 (6 bases). Germline lookup yields CDR1 MDHEN and CDR2 SYDVKM. This CDR3 is built from 15 residues. The V end lost 5 bases, the J end lost 2 bases, and 16 bases lay between the germline ends. CDR3 sequence (DNA): TGTGCCAGCAGTCGGACCGGGACACTAACCTACGAGCAGTACTTC. Its protein is CASSRTGTLTYEQYF.

This clonotype was counted ten times or more. CDR3 loop: CSARETYEQYF. CDR3 nucleotide sequence: TGCAGTGCTAGAGAAACCTACGAGCAGTACTTC. The chain combines TRBV20-1 with TRBJ2-7; D is unresolved. Trimming removed 0 bases from V and 2 bases from J, with 2 bases in between. CDR3 length equals 11 residues. CDR1 is DFQATT, CDR2 SNEGSKA, per germline (reference sequence).

This clonotype was seen more than once but under ten times. V gene TRBV11-2 combines with J gene TRBJ2-7; possibly TRBD1 or TRBD2 for D (5 bases each). Per germline, CDR1 SGHAT and CDR2 FQNNGV. V lost 3 bases, J lost 7 bases, and 16 bases lay in between. CDR3 length: 14 residues. This chain's CDR3 is CASSFRDAIGEQYF. CDR3 nucleotides: TGTGCCAGCAGCTTTCGGGACGCGATTGGGGAGCAGTACTTC.

This clonotype was found many times. The chain employs TRBV20-1 and TRBJ2-5, with D possibly being TRBD1 (5 bases). Germline assignment: CDR1 DFQATT and CDR2 SNEGSKA (reference sequence). The CDR3 totals 14 residues. V was cut by 5 bases and J by 2 bases, with 15 bases left in between. CDR3 nucleotides: TGCAGTGCTCCCCGACAGCCATCTCAAGAGACCCAGTACTTC. It translates to CSAPRQPSQETQYF.

This chain connects TRBV5-1 to TRBJ2-7; either TRBD1 or TRBD2 may supply D (6 bases each). The CDR3 is made up of 14 amino acids. Per germline, CDR1 SGHRS and CDR2 YFSETQ. The germline V and J ends were trimmed by 4 bases and 6 bases, with 17 bases remaining between them. CDR3 coding DNA: TGCGCCAGCAGCAGGGGGGCAGGGGCAGTCGAGCAGTACTTC. Translation gives CASSRGAGAVEQYF.

In DNA, the CDR3 is TGTGCCAGCAGTTTAATTGCGGTCTCTAGCACAGATACGCAGTATTTT. Translation gives CASSLIAVSSTDTQYF. The rearrangement joins TRBV28 to TRBJ2-3; no clear D. Trimming pared 2 bases from V and 0 bases from J, leaving 12 bases between. Germline loops: CDR1 MDHEN, CDR2 SYDVKM. The CDR3 consists of 16 residues.

This clonotype was recorded a few times. The chain recombines TRBV5-1 with TRBJ2-1, with D unresolved. Germline CDR1 and CDR2: SGHRS and YFSETQ. V shed 0 bases and J shed 8 bases, with 6 bases lying between them. The CDR3 is 12 amino acids. CDR3 coding DNA: TGCGCCAGCAGCTTGGTAGTCTATGAGCAGTTCTTC. Protein sequence: CASSLVVYEQFF.

Only a few counts were recorded for this clonotype. The chain couples TRBV9 to TRBJ1-5, with D possibly being TRBD1 (5 bases). CDR3 length: 15 residues. The germline V and J ends were trimmed by 0 bases and 2 bases, with 9 bases remaining between them. Germline V gives CDR1 SGDLS, CDR2 YYNGEE. This CDR3 reads CASSVDGAGNQPQHF. In DNA, the CDR3 is TGTGCCAGCAGCGTAGACGGGGCGGGCAATCAGCCCCAGCATTTT.

This chain joins TRBV27 and TRBJ1-2, with 8 positions matching TRBD1. The CDR3 is 14 amino acids. Germline V gives CDR1 MNHEY, CDR2 SMNVEV (reference sequence). Trimming at V came to 5 bases and at J to 7 bases, leaving 9 bases not matched to a gene. CDR3 nucleotides: TGTGCCAGCAGTATAGGACAGGGCCTGGGTGGCTACACCTTC. Translation: CASSIGQGLGGYTF.

The CDR3 nucleotides are TGTGCCAGCAGCTCCAACCCGACGACCCAGTACTTC. Translated, it gives CASSSNPTTQYF. The rearrangement links TRBV7-2 to TRBJ2-5; D is unclear. Looked up from germline, CDR1 is SGHTA and CDR2 is FQGNSA. The CDR3 totals 12 residues. Trimming cost V 4 bases and J 7 bases, with 10 bases left between them.

This clonotype was found many times. The J gene is TRBJ1-2, the V gene TRBV29-1, with 7 positions matching TRBD1. Trimming cost V 0 bases and J 10 bases; bases outside gene matches: 5. This CDR3 spans 12 amino acids. From germline, CDR1 is SQVTM and CDR2 ANQGSEA. The CDR3 DNA is TGCAGCGTTGAAGAGGGACAGACTATCTACACCTTC. Its protein is CSVEEGQTIYTF.

The chain recombines TRBV6-6 with TRBJ2-7; the match to TRBD2 covers 10 bases. The germline CDR1 and CDR2 sequences are MNHNY and SVGAGI (reference sequence). V was clipped by 4 bases and J by 2 bases; unmatched bases: 8. The CDR3 extends over 16 amino acids. In nucleotides, the CDR3 is TGTGCCAGCAGTTCCTCCGGGACTAGCGTCCCCTACGAGCAGTACTTC. It codes for CASSSSGTSVPYEQYF.

With regard to this clonotype: One end of the junction fails to match germline, which may point to a read error. The chain combines TRBV20-1 with TRBJ1-2; a weak D match, TRBD1 (6 bases). The germline CDR1 and CDR2 sequences are DFQATT and SNEGSKA (reference sequence). The CDR3 consists of 13 residues. The DNA for the CDR3 is TGCAGTGCTGGAGACAGGACTAACTATGGCTACACCTTC. Translated: CSAGDRTNYGYTF.

A note on this clonotype: One end of the junction is discordant with germline, which a read error may explain. The V and J genes are TRBV28 and TRBJ1-6; the match to TRBD1 covers 9 bases. This CDR3 has 14 amino acids. Looked up from germline, CDR1 is MDHEN and CDR2 is SYDVKM. Written as DNA, the CDR3 is TGTGCCAGCAGTTCGGGACAGGGTGGTTCACCCCCCCACTTT. It codes for CASSSGQGGSPPHF.

On this clonotype: One base away lies a much larger clone, so this may be a sequencing read error. The V and J genes are TRBV29-1 and TRBJ2-7; D is possibly TRBD2 (6 bases). The CDR3 spans 14 residues. V was clipped by 3 bases and J by 10 bases, with 22 bases between them. CDR1 and CDR2 from the germline V gene are SQVTM and ANQGSEA. Written as DNA, the CDR3 is TGCAGCGTTGAGGATGCGGGGCTGTGGGAGATCCAGTACTTC. This encodes CSVEDAGLWEIQYF.

This clonotype was picked up a small number of times. This sequence joins TRBV20-1 and TRBJ1-5, with a weak D call TRBD1 (6 bases). Per the germline V gene, CDR1 is DFQATT and CDR2 is SNEGSKA (reference sequence). The CDR3 is made up of 15 amino acids. Trimming cost V 1 base and J 4 bases, with 14 bases left between them. The CDR3 protein is CSARAPGANNQPQHF. The DNA for the CDR3 is TGCAGTGCTAGAGCCCCGGGGGCTAATAATCAGCCCCAGCATTTT.

In this sample, this clonotype turned up once. A read error is possible here, since a much larger clone lies one base away. CDR3: CASSSGHGYTF. The CDR3 region has the DNA TGTGCCAGCAGTTCAGGCCATGGCTACACCTTC. The chain links TRBV28 to TRBJ1-2; D unclear. V lost 4 bases, J lost 6 bases, and 6 bases lay in between. Germline assignment: CDR1 MDHEN and CDR2 SYDVKM. The CDR3 is made up of 11 amino acids.

The chain combines TRBV7-9 with TRBJ1-1; tentative D call: TRBD1 (5 bases). The V and J ends lost 4 bases and 1 base respectively, with 10 bases between them. The CDR3 runs 14 residues. Germline lookup yields CDR1 SEHNR and CDR2 FQNEAQ (reference sequence). The CDR3 protein is CASSSTGGNTEAFF. The CDR3 region has the DNA TGTGCCAGCAGCTCAACGGGGGGGAACACTGAAGCTTTCTTT.

The chain joins TRBV7-2 to TRBJ1-2; tentative D call: TRBD1 (5 bases). The CDR3 totals 15 residues. Germline CDR1 and CDR2: SGHTA and FQGNSA. The V end was cut by 5 bases, the J end by 2 bases, with 15 bases between. CDR3 nucleotides: TGTGCCAGCAGCCTCGCCGGGACGGCAAACTATGGCTACACCTTC. Protein: CASSLAGTANYGYTF.

At least ten counts were recorded for this clonotype. The chain carries TRBV5-1 and TRBJ2-5; D perhaps matches TRBD1 (6 bases). This CDR3 region has 14 residues. The germline V and J ends were trimmed by 4 bases and 1 base, with 11 bases remaining between them. Germline V CDR1 and CDR2: SGHRS, YFSETQ. CDR3 loop: CASSTQGTQETQYF. CDR3 coding DNA: TGCGCCAGCAGCACGCAGGGGACCCAAGAGACCCAGTACTTC.